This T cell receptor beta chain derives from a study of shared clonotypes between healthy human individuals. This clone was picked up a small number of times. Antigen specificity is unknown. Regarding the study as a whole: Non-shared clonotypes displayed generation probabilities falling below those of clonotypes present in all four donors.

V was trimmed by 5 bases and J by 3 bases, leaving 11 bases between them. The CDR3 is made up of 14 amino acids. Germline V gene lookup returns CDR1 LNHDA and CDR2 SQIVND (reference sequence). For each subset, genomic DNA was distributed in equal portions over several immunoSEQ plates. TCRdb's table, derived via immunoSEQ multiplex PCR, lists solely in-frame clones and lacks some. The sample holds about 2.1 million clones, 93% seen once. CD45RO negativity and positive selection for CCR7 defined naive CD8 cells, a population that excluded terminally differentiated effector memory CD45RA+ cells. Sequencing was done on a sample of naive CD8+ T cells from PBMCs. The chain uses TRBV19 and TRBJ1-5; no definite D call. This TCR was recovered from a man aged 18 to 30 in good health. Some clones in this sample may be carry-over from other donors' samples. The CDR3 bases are TGTGCCAGTAGTGATCGAAAGCTCAATCAGCCCCAGCATTTT. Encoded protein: CASSDRKLNQPQHF.